These T cell receptor beta chains were read from a single sample in a study of CD8 T cells in ankylosing spondylitis. TCRdb re-called the 5' RACE reads through MiXCR, storing one row per CDR3 protein. The sample holds about 160,000 distinct CDR3 sequences, more than 40% seen once. Sample: synovial fluid, either unsorted or a sorted T cell fraction (not recorded which). The receptors were gathered from a male donor with ankylosing spondylitis. CDR3s include the opening cysteine and the closing phenylalanine or tryptophan. D genes are given only for firm matches. The size of a clone is reported for some rows only, either as once, few or many, or as a class for expanded clones.

>TRBV5-1|-|TRBJ2-7|once
TGCGCCAGCCGACCTAGTGGGTTGTACGAGCAGTACTTC
CASRPSGLYEQYF
>TRBV27|TRBD1|TRBJ2-7|-
TGTGCCAGCAGGCCCACAGGGGACTACGAGCAGTACTTC
CASRPTGDYEQYF
>TRBV7-9|-|TRBJ2-5|medium-sized
TGTGCCAGCAGCTCGCTAGCGATCGGCAAAGAGACCCAGTACTTC
CASSSLAIGKETQYF
>TRBV5-1|-|TRBJ2-7|-
TGCGCCAGCAGCTTGGGGGTCAGGACATACTTCTACGAGCAGTACTTC
CASSLGVRTYFYEQYF
>TRBV12-3/TRBV12-4|-|TRBJ1-5|-
TGTGCCAGCAGTCCCGGGGGGTCTACGCCTAATCAGCCCCAGCATTTT
CASSPGGSTPNQPQHF
>TRBV12-3/TRBV12-4|-|TRBJ2-1|few
TGTGCCAGCAGTTTGACTACCTACAATGAGCAGTTCTTC
CASSLTTYNEQFF
>TRBV28|-|TRBJ2-1|-
TGTGCCAGCGAAACCCACCCACCAGGTCGCAATGAGCAGTTCTTC
CASETHPPGRNEQFF
>TRBV7-9|-|TRBJ2-2|many
TGTGCCAGCACCTCGAAGGTCACCGGGGAGCTGTTTTTT
CASTSKVTGELFF
>TRBV28|-|TRBJ2-3|-
TGTGCCAGCAGTTTCCTCCTCGGGGATACGCAGTATTTT
CASSFLLGDTQYF
>TRBV7-4|TRBD1|TRBJ1-2|-
TGTGCCAGCAGAACGGACCCGGGACAGGGCGAGACAGAGGGCTACACCTTC
CASRTDPGQGETEGYTF
>TRBV5-1|-|TRBJ2-1|few
TGCGCCAGCAGCTCCGAGGACCCATTCTACAATGAGCAGTTCTTC
CASSSEDPFYNEQFF
>TRBV18|-|TRBJ2-3|few
TGTGCCAGCTCACCCCGCACAGGTGCCGAAGATACGCAGTATTTT
CASSPRTGAEDTQYF
>TRBV2|TRBD2|TRBJ2-2|-
TGTGCCAGCAGCGACTGGACTAGCGGGAGCCGTACCGGGGAGCTGTTTTTT
CASSDWTSGSRTGELFF
>TRBV5-1|-|TRBJ2-7|-
TGCGCCAGCAGTCCGAGAGGCCCGAAGAACGAGCAGTACTTC
CASSPRGPKNEQYF
>TRBV5-1|TRBD2|TRBJ2-6|-
TGCGCCAGCAGCTTTCCACCGGGGGGCTCTGGGGCCAACGTCCTGACTTTC
CASSFPPGGSGANVLTF
>TRBV6-5|-|TRBJ1-2|few
TGTGCCAGCAGCAACTCATTTGCATATGGCTACACCTTC
CASSNSFAYGYTF
>TRBV12-3/TRBV12-4|-|TRBJ2-7|-
TGTGCCAGCAGCTCTCCATTGTGGGCGGCCCACGAGCAGTACTTC
CASSSPLWAAHEQYF
>TRBV12-3/TRBV12-4|-|TRBJ1-3|-
TGTGCCAGCAGCCGCGTTTTAAGCTCTGGAAACACCATATATTTT
CASSRVLSSGNTIYF
>TRBV29-1|TRBD1|TRBJ1-1|-
TGCAGCGTTCTTACAGGGGGCCCTGAAGCTTTCTTT
CSVLTGGPEAFF
>TRBV6-1|TRBD1|TRBJ2-2|once
TGTGCCAGCAGTAGCGGACAGGGAGGAGATTCCGGGGAGCTGTTTTTT
CASSSGQGGDSGELFF
>TRBV28|-|TRBJ2-7|-
TGTGCCAGCAGACAGAACGACGGGGCCGCCTACGAGCAGTACTTC
CASRQNDGAAYEQYF
>TRBV29-1|-|TRBJ2-1|few
TGCAGCGCAACCCTAAATGAGCAGTTCTTC
CSATLNEQFF
>TRBV24-1|-|TRBJ2-7|few
TGTGCCACCAGTGATGACTCCTACGAGCAGTACTTC
CATSDDSYEQYF
>TRBV4-1|-|TRBJ1-2|many
TGCGCCAGCAGCCTAGGAACGGGGTCCTATGGCTACACCTTC
CASSLGTGSYGYTF
>TRBV11-1|-|TRBJ2-6|-
TGTGCCAGCAGCCCCATGGGAGGACAGCCGTCCTCTGGGGCCAACGTCCTGACTTTC
CASSPMGGQPSSGANVLTF
>TRBV19|-|TRBJ1-5|few
TGTGCCAGTAGACTGGGGAACAATCAGCCCCAGCATTTT
CASRLGNNQPQHF
>TRBV7-9|-|TRBJ2-1|-
TGTGCCAGCAGTTGGCCCCAGGACTGGGACTACAATGAGCAGTTCTTC
CASSWPQDWDYNEQFF
>TRBV6-2/TRBV6-3|TRBD2|TRBJ2-5|-
TGTGCCAGCAGTTACTCCGGGACTAGGGGCGGAGAGACCCAGTACTTC
CASSYSGTRGGETQYF
>TRBV5-1|TRBD2|TRBJ2-3|-
TGCGCCAGCAGCTGGGGACTAGGCGCAGATACGCAGTATTTT
CASSWGLGADTQYF
>TRBV7-2|-|TRBJ1-2|-
TGTGCCAGCAGACAAACCCGACATTCCTATGGCTACACCTTC
CASRQTRHSYGYTF
>TRBV5-1|-|TRBJ2-7|few
TGCGCCAGCAGCTTCCTGGACGGGCCCTACGAGCAGTACTTC
CASSFLDGPYEQYF
>TRBV11-2|TRBD1|TRBJ2-2|-
TGTGCCAGCAGCTTAGGAGCCCCGCTCCCTCGGGACAGCCCTAACACCGGGGAGCTGTTTTTT
CASSLGAPLPRDSPNTGELFF
>TRBV11-2|-|TRBJ2-1|-
TGTGCCAGCAGCCCGGGTGGGGGTTTAGTTTTTAATGAGCAGTTCTTC
CASSPGGGLVFNEQFF
>TRBV12-3/TRBV12-4|-|TRBJ2-7|few
TGTGCCAGCAGTTTCCTTCGGGCAAACCCCTACGAGCAGTACTTC
CASSFLRANPYEQYF
>TRBV15|-|TRBJ1-3|-
TGTGCCACCAGCAGGGGTAGAACCGGGACCCGGTATTTT
CATSRGRTGTRYF